This entry lists 10 T cell receptor beta chains sequenced from one sample in a study of shared clonotypes between healthy human individuals. Naive CD8 cells were CD45RO-negative, positively selected for CCR7, excluding terminally differentiated effector memory CD45RA+ cells. Clones were read by immunoSEQ multiplex PCR, and TCRdb kept only the in-frame ones, dropping some. The sample consists of about 2.1 million clones, around 93% of them appearing once. The sequenced sample was naive CD8+ T cells from PBMCs. All receptors come from a man younger than 35 in good health. Some clones in this sample may be carry-over from other donors' samples.

To note about this clone: This may stem from a read error, because a much larger clone lies one nucleotide away. This sample includes further DNA sequences coding for the same CDR3. V gene TRBV7-9 combines with J gene TRBJ1-1; D ambiguous. Germline CDR1 SEHNR, CDR2 FQNEAQ (reference sequence). This CDR3 has 13 residues. V gave up 1 base and J gave up 1 base, with 4 bases separating them. The DNA of the CDR3 is TGTGCCAGCAGCTTAGGGGAGAACACTGAAGCTTTCTTT. This encodes CASSLGENTEAFF.

The chain has TRBV7-9 and TRBJ1-2, with D possibly being TRBD1 (5 bases). Germline assignment: CDR1 SEHNR and CDR2 FQNEAQ (reference sequence). V was trimmed by 1 base and J by 0 bases, leaving 9 bases between them. The CDR3 length is 15 residues. This CDR3 is CASSLGAGSNYGYTF. The CDR3 coding sequence is TGTGCCAGCAGCTTAGGGGCAGGGTCTAACTATGGCTACACCTTC.

This rearrangement joins TRBV10-1 to TRBJ2-7, with D perhaps TRBD2 (6 bases). This CDR3 is 18 amino acids long. Germline CDR1 is WNHNN and CDR2 is SYGVQD (reference sequence). The germline V and J ends were trimmed by 4 bases and 6 bases, with 28 bases remaining between them. DNA for the CDR3: TGCGCCAGCAGTGCCCATTCTAGGGACTTTCTCGGGGATTGCGAGCAGTACTTC. It encodes CASSAHSRDFLGDCEQYF.

V and J are TRBV10-3 and TRBJ2-7, with D tentatively TRBD1 (7 bases). The CDR3 has 14 amino acids. V dropped 10 bases and J dropped 2 bases, with 18 bases sitting between them. The germline V gene encodes CDR1 ENHRY and CDR2 SYGVKD. Written as DNA, the CDR3 is TGTGCCAGCAGCGCGGGACAGATTACCTACGAGCAGTACTTC. As protein: CASSAGQITYEQYF.

This rearrangement joins TRBV4-3 to TRBJ1-1; weak D call: TRBD1 (5 bases). V was pared by 1 base and J by 5 bases, with 11 bases between. The germline V gene has CDR1 LGHNA and CDR2 YSLEER. The CDR3 sequence is 14 residues long. The CDR3 nucleotides read TGCGCCAGCAGCCAAGGACAGATTGGGACTGAAGCTTTCTTT. Its translation: CASSQGQIGTEAFF.

As for this clone: The sample contains more than one DNA sequence encoding this CDR3. The chain couples TRBV27 to TRBJ2-7; TRBD2 agrees at 12 bases. Germline V gene sequence: CDR1 MNHEY, CDR2 SMNVEV (reference sequence). This CDR3 spans 15 amino acids. V shed 3 bases and J 4 bases; nucleotides not matched to a gene: 4. CDR3: CASSLGLAGGYEQYF. The CDR3 nucleotides read TGTGCCAGCAGTTTGGGACTAGCGGGTGGGTACGAGCAGTACTTC.

The genes are TRBV19 and TRBJ1-5; perhaps TRBD1 as D (6 bases). The CDR3 covers 12 residues. Germline loops: CDR1 LNHDA, CDR2 SQIVND (reference sequence). V was pared by 6 bases and J by 6 bases, with 9 bases between. The CDR3 loop reads CASRQGRQPQHF. In DNA, the CDR3 is TGTGCCAGTAGGCAGGGGCGTCAGCCCCAGCATTTT.

Concerning this clone itself: Sequence at one end of the junction differs from germline and may be a read error. The genes are TRBV27 and TRBJ1-2; TRBD1 aligns across 10 bases. Germline CDR1 and CDR2: MNHEY and SMNVEV (reference sequence). The CDR3 has 13 residues. The CDR3 bases are TGTGCCAGCAGTCCGGGACAGGGGTGGAGAACTTGCTTC. This codes for CASSPGQGWRTCF.

The rearrangement uses TRBV28 and TRBJ1-5; 8 nucleotides agree with TRBD1. The length of the CDR3 is 19 residues. With 7 bases clipped from V and 2 bases from J, the junction kept 19 bases outside the gene matches. Germline lookup yields CDR1 MDHEN and CDR2 SYDVKM. CDR3 nucleotides: TGTGCCAGCACCCCCCCCGGACAGGGCGTGTTTTTGGGCAATCAGCCCCAGCATTTT. This codes for CASTPPGQGVFLGNQPQHF.

The V call is TRBV25-1, the J call TRBJ2-7; D call uncertain. V was shortened by 10 bases and J by 0 bases, with 13 bases between the two germline ends. The CDR3 loop spans 13 amino acids. Germline CDR1 is MGHDK and CDR2 is SYGVNS. This CDR3 is CATAWGYSYEQYF. DNA for the CDR3: TGTGCCACAGCCTGGGGATACTCCTACGAGCAGTACTTC.